These 22 T cell receptor beta chains came from one sample sequenced in a study of response to subunit inactivated influenza vaccine. TCRdb redid the calling of the RT-PCR reads with MiXCR, one entry per CDR3 protein. The table has around 520,000 distinct CDR3 sequences, less than 30% seen once. The material was CD4+ T cells sorted from PBMCs, obtained more than 4 days after vaccination. The receptors here all came from a man aged 45-60 years who received an inactivated influenza vaccine.

The J gene is TRBJ2-7, the V gene TRBV29-1, with 8 bases identical to TRBD1. Trimming at V came to 6 bases and at J to 1 base, leaving 11 bases not matched to a gene. The CDR3 spans 15 residues. The germline CDR1 and CDR2 sequences are SQVTM and ANQGSEA. The CDR3 region has the DNA TGCAGCGTCACCGCCGGGACAGGCTTTTCCTACGAGCAGTACTTC. Its translation: CSVTAGTGFSYEQYF.

The chain couples TRBV6-2 or TRBV6-3 to TRBJ2-1; D is unclear. This CDR3 is 16 amino acids long. CDR1 MNHEY and CDR2 SVGEGT come from the germline V gene. Trimming pared 0 bases from V and 0 bases from J, leaving 9 bases between. The CDR3 sequence is CASSYSLTRSYNEQFF. In DNA, the CDR3 is TGTGCCAGCAGTTACTCACTTACCCGCTCCTACAATGAGCAGTTCTTC.

The table lists this clonotype with a few counts. The rearrangement joins TRBV6-1 to TRBJ1-5, with D unclear. Per germline, CDR1 MNHNS and CDR2 SASEGT. Trimming left V 11 bases short and J 7 bases short, with 24 bases between. This CDR3 is built from 15 residues. The DNA for the CDR3 is TGTGCCGGCGGTGGACTGAGCTCGGAGCACCAGCCCCAGCATTTT. Protein sequence: CAGGGLSSEHQPQHF.

In its sample, this clonotype was seen a few times. This CDR3 is CATILNARDTQYF. CDR3 nucleotide sequence: TGTGCCACCATCCTGAATGCCCGGGATACGCAGTATTTT. The chain is built from TRBV28 and TRBJ2-3; D not certain. Trimming took off 10 bases at V and 6 bases at J, with 17 bases between the two ends. The CDR3 runs to 13 residues. Germline lookup yields CDR1 MDHEN and CDR2 SYDVKM.

This clonotype has a handful of counts. The CDR3 here is CASSLGRQVQGELFF. In DNA, the CDR3 is TGTGCCAGCAGCTTAGGCCGACAGGTCCAGGGGGAGCTGTTTTTT. The J gene is TRBJ2-2, the V gene TRBV7-9; the D gene is possibly TRBD1 (6 bases). Trimming shortened V by 1 base and J by 8 bases, and 14 bases separated the two germline ends. The germline CDR1 and CDR2 sequences are SEHNR and FQNEAQ (reference sequence). This CDR3 is built from 15 residues. The full variable domain, its missing parts supplied by reference TRBV7-9 and TRBJ2-2, is DTGVSQNPRHKITKRGQNVTFRCDPISEHNRLYWYRQTLGQGPEFLTYFQNEAQLEKSRLLSDRFSAERPKGSFSTLEIQRTEQGDSAMYLCASSLGRQVQGELFFGEGSRLTVL.

The gene calls are TRBV20-1 and TRBJ2-3; D unclear. Per germline, CDR1 DFQATT and CDR2 SNEGSKA (reference sequence). V dropped 3 bases and J dropped 6 bases, with 13 bases sitting between them. The CDR3 contains 13 residues. The CDR3 DNA sequence: TGCAGTGCTAGGATAAGGGATGTGGATACGCAGTATTTT. Translated: CSARIRDVDTQYF.

This clonotype was picked up a small number of times. This chain uses TRBV7-2 with TRBJ1-6; TRBD1 agrees at 12 bases. The germline V gene encodes CDR1 SGHTA and CDR2 FQGNSA. CDR3 size: 15 residues. Trimming cost V 4 bases and J 7 bases; bases outside gene matches: 2. The CDR3 loop is CASSSGQGANSPLHF. The CDR3 DNA follows: TGTGCCAGCAGCTCGGGACAGGGGGCGAATTCACCCCTCCACTTT.

The chain carries TRBV7-3 and TRBJ2-7, with TRBD2 as a possible D gene (5 bases). CDR1 and CDR2 from the germline V gene are SGHTA and FQGTGA. Trimming shortened V by 9 bases and J by 2 bases, and 20 bases separated the two germline ends. This CDR3 contains 15 residues. CDR3 in amino acids: CARTAGGCFTYEQYF. The CDR3 bases are TGTGCCAGGACGGCCGGCGGGTGTTTTACCTACGAGCAGTACTTC.

This clonotype was seen a few times. V usage is TRBV12-3 or TRBV12-4 and J usage is TRBJ1-1, with 11 bases lining up with TRBD1. V was clipped by 0 bases and J by 5 bases; unmatched bases: 5. The CDR3 runs 16 residues. The CDR3 is CASSLAGTGGRTEAFF. CDR3 bases: TGTGCCAGCAGTTTAGCGGGGACAGGGGGACGAACTGAAGCTTTCTTT.

The rearrangement links TRBV14 to TRBJ1-1, with D possibly TRBD1 on 5 matching bases. This CDR3 contains 14 residues. V was clipped by 0 bases and J by 0 bases, with 5 bases between them. Germline-derived CDR1 and CDR2 are SGHDN and FVKESK. The CDR3 loop reads CASSQETVNTEAFF. In nucleotides, the CDR3 is TGTGCCAGCAGCCAAGAGACAGTGAACACTGAAGCTTTCTTT.

In this sample, this clonotype turned up a few times. The chain joins TRBV5-1 to TRBJ2-3, with D possibly TRBD1 on 6 matching bases. This CDR3 region has 13 residues. V lost 6 bases, J lost 6 bases, and 14 bases lay in between. Germline CDR1 SGHRS, CDR2 YFSETQ. The CDR3 spells CASKAGAQDTQYF. In nucleotides, the CDR3 is TGCGCCAGCAAAGCAGGGGCACAGGATACGCAGTATTTT.

This clonotype has a handful of counts. The V and J genes are TRBV6-6 and TRBJ1-5; the D is unclear. The CDR3 runs 13 residues. Germline V gene sequence: CDR1 MNHNY, CDR2 SVGAGI (reference sequence). V gave up 3 bases and J gave up 7 bases, with 10 bases separating them. DNA of the CDR3: TGTGCCAGCAGTTATCTATACGAACAGCCCCAGCATTTT. Protein product: CASSYLYEQPQHF.

This chain joins TRBV10-3 and TRBJ2-2, with 11 bases matching TRBD2. V trimming: 6 bases; J trimming: 6 bases; junction bases outside the gene matches: 9. Germline V lookup: CDR1 ENHRY, CDR2 SYGVKD. The CDR3 contains 16 residues. The CDR3 DNA reads as TGTGCCATCAGGGAAACTAGCGGGAGTATCGCCGGGGAGCTGTTTTTT. Protein product: CAIRETSGSIAGELFF.

The V call is TRBV14, the J call TRBJ1-2, with D possibly matching TRBD1 (5 bases). The V gene lost 3 bases and the J gene lost 7 bases, with 9 bases spanning the gap. The CDR3 is 12 amino acids. Looked up from germline, CDR1 is SGHDN and CDR2 is FVKESK. CDR3 loop: CASSQTVFGYTF. The CDR3 bases are TGTGCCAGCAGCCAGACAGTTTTTGGCTACACCTTC.

This clonotype has ten or more counts. V usage is TRBV24-1 and J usage is TRBJ2-7; D ambiguous. V lost 4 bases, J lost 2 bases, and 11 bases lay in between. This CDR3 is built from 14 residues. Germline lookup yields CDR1 KGHDR and CDR2 SFDVKD. CDR3 in DNA: TGTGCCACCAGTGACACTATTTGGCCCTACGAGCAGTACTTC. As protein: CATSDTIWPYEQYF.

The V gene is TRBV7-8, the J gene TRBJ1-6; 10 bases align to TRBD1. V lost 5 bases, J lost 9 bases, and 4 bases stayed unmatched. The germline V gene encodes CDR1 SGHVS and CDR2 FQNEAQ. There are 14 residues in the CDR3. The CDR3 bases are TGTGCCAGCAGCGCGGGACAGGGGCGTTCACCCCTCCACTTT. Protein sequence: CASSAGQGRSPLHF.

The V call is TRBV7-9, the J call TRBJ2-7; D gene uncertain. The V end lost 1 base, the J end lost 3 bases, and 10 bases lay between the germline ends. The germline V gene has CDR1 SEHNR and CDR2 FQNEAQ (reference sequence). The CDR3 is 14 residues long. DNA of the CDR3: TGTGCCAGCAGCTTAGAATCCCCAATCTACGAGCAGTACTTC. Translating gives CASSLESPIYEQYF.

The chain recombines TRBV9 with TRBJ2-7, with D perhaps assigned TRBD1 or TRBD2 (5 bases each). CDR3 length: 14 residues. Trimming shortened V by 0 bases and J by 3 bases, and 10 bases separated the two germline ends. Germline lookup yields CDR1 SGDLS and CDR2 YYNGEE. The CDR3 region is CASSVGDRNYEQYF. For the CDR3, the DNA is TGTGCCAGCAGCGTAGGGGACCGAAACTACGAGCAGTACTTC.

CDR3 sequence (DNA): TGTGCCACCAGCAGAGGCGTGGGCGCGGGATGGGACGAGCAGTACTTC. Translation gives CATSRGVGAGWDEQYF. This rearrangement joins TRBV15 to TRBJ2-7; possible D gene TRBD2, 6 bases. Per the germline V gene, CDR1 is LNHNV and CDR2 is YYDKDF (reference sequence). The V and J ends lost 1 base and 5 bases respectively, with 18 bases between them. The CDR3 is 16 amino acids.

The CDR3, as DNA: TGTGCCAGCAGCTTAATGGGAGCCGGGACAGGGTACGAGCAGTACTTC. Amino acids: CASSLMGAGTGYEQYF. The V and J genes are TRBV7-3 and TRBJ2-7; 9 nucleotides align to TRBD1. CDR1 is SGHTA and CDR2 is FQGTGA in the germline V gene. Trimming cost V 1 base and J 4 bases; bases outside gene matches: 8. There are 16 residues in the CDR3.

This clonotype has a handful of counts. The genes are TRBV6-2 or TRBV6-3 and TRBJ2-1; the D is unclear. This CDR3 has 15 residues. Between the trimmed V and J ends, which lost 0 bases and 7 bases, there was a span of 13 bases. CDR1 and CDR2 (germline): MNHEY, SVGEGT. As DNA, the CDR3 is TGTGCCAGCAGTTACTCTCTCGATGGCTGGAATGAGCAGTTCTTC. Its protein product is CASSYSLDGWNEQFF.

This sequence joins TRBV7-9 and TRBJ2-5; 8 bases fit TRBD1. The V gene's germline CDR1 is SEHNR and CDR2 FQNEAQ (reference sequence). V was clipped by 1 base and J by 1 base; unmatched bases: 5. This CDR3 is 16 amino acids long. The CDR3 DNA is TGTGCCAGCAGCTTAGTGTCCGGGACAGGCCAAGAGACCCAGTACTTC. Its protein is CASSLVSGTGQETQYF.